This passage covers 19 T cell receptor beta chains from one sample sequenced in a study of blood T cell repertoires in COVID-19. Here immunoSEQ multiplex PCR was the method, and the copy in TCRdb shows in-frame clones only, minus some. The sample has fewer than 130,000 clones; approximately 90% are singletons. Sequenced input: peripheral blood. These receptors came from a woman aged 45-59 years with acute or convalescent COVID-19.

The count of this clone is one. The rearrangement uses TRBV11-2 and TRBJ2-5; 10 bases are a match to TRBD1. CDR3 length equals 14 residues. From germline, CDR1 is SGHAT and CDR2 FQNNGV. V dropped 4 bases and J dropped 5; count of bases not matched to a gene: 4. CDR3 sequence: CASSWGQGTETQYF. The CDR3 DNA reads TGTGCCAGCAGCTGGGGACAGGGGACGGAGACCCAGTACTTC.

The CDR3 region has the DNA TGTGCCACCAGTGAAGGGGGGAGGGCCGGGGAGCTGTTTTTT. Residues: CATSEGGRAGELFF. This chain links TRBV24-1 with TRBJ2-2; maybe TRBD2 (7 bases). V was pared by 4 bases and J by 6 bases, with 11 bases between. This CDR3 comprises 14 residues. Germline V gives CDR1 KGHDR, CDR2 SFDVKD.

The chain has TRBV30 and TRBJ1-4; D unclear. This CDR3 has 13 amino acids. Per the germline V gene, CDR1 is GTSNPN and CDR2 is SVGIG (reference sequence). Trimming took off 5 bases at V and 8 bases at J, with 15 bases between the two ends. CDR3 in DNA: TGTGCCTGGGGTGGAGGGCCGGGGGAAAAACTGTTTTTT. Its protein product is CAWGGGPGEKLFF.

V usage is TRBV6-5 and J usage is TRBJ1-5, with 8 bases fitting TRBD1. V was clipped by 8 bases and J by 6 bases; unmatched bases: 6. Germline CDR1 is MNHEY and CDR2 is SVGAGI. The CDR3 runs 13 residues. Here the CDR3 reads CASGDRQGQPQHF. For the CDR3, the DNA is TGTGCCAGCGGGGACAGGCAGGGTCAGCCCCAGCATTTT.

The gene calls are TRBV27 and TRBJ1-1; TRBD1 is a possible D gene (5 bases). Germline CDR1 and CDR2: MNHEY and SMNVEV (reference sequence). There are 15 residues in the CDR3. V lost 6 bases and J 0 bases, leaving 14 bases between the germline ends. The CDR3 loop is CASSSSRAMNTEAFF. The CDR3, as DNA: TGTGCCAGCAGCTCCTCCAGGGCCATGAACACTGAAGCTTTCTTT.

This chain connects TRBV5-5 to TRBJ1-1, with unresolved D. Between the trimmed V and J ends, which lost 0 bases and 3 bases, there was a span of 9 bases. The germline V gene has CDR1 SGHKS and CDR2 YYEKEE (reference sequence). This CDR3 is built from 14 residues. In DNA, the CDR3 is TGTGCCAGCAGCTTGGCCCTGAGGGACACTGAAGCTTTCTTT. This translates into CASSLALRDTEAFF.

The chain is built from TRBV11-2 and TRBJ1-1; 9 nucleotides line up with TRBD1. The CDR3 sequence is 15 residues long. Losses at the gene ends were 4 bases for V and 1 base for J; bases not matched to a gene: 4. Germline lookup yields CDR1 SGHAT and CDR2 FQNNGV. The CDR3 loop reads CASSSPDRGNTEAFF. The CDR3 nucleotides read TGTGCCAGCAGCTCTCCGGACAGGGGGAACACTGAAGCTTTCTTT.

This sequence joins TRBV7-9 and TRBJ2-7; TRBD1 aligns across 7 bases. V shed 3 bases, J shed 0 bases, and the junction held 8 bases outside the gene matches. Germline CDR1 SEHNR, CDR2 FQNEAQ (reference sequence). The CDR3 contains 16 residues. The DNA of the CDR3 is TGTGCCAGCAGCTTCGGACAGGCCTTACCCTCCTACGAGCAGTACTTC. This translates into CASSFGQALPSYEQYF.

The rearrangement joins TRBV5-5 to TRBJ2-1, with 9 nucleotides matching TRBD2. The CDR3 has 16 amino acids. Germline assignment: CDR1 SGHKS and CDR2 YYEKEE (reference sequence). V was clipped by 0 bases and J by 8 bases; unmatched bases: 9. The CDR3 nucleotides read TGTGCCAGCAGCTTGGTTGGCGGGAGGGAGGTTTATGAGCAGTTCTTC. Translation: CASSLVGGREVYEQFF.

This CDR3 reads CASSKTGTGRNSPLHF. The CDR3, as DNA: TGCGCCAGCAGCAAGACCGGGACAGGGCGTAATTCACCCCTCCACTTT. V usage is TRBV5-1 and J usage is TRBJ1-6; the match to TRBD1 covers 9 bases. The CDR3 contains 16 residues. Germline V gene data show CDR1 as SGHRS and CDR2 as YFSETQ. V lost 4 bases, J lost 6 bases, and 8 bases stayed unmatched.

The chain joins TRBV7-2 to TRBJ2-3; 10 nucleotides agree with TRBD2. J lost 4 bases, V lost 1 base, and 8 bases had no gene match. Per the germline V gene, CDR1 is SGHTA and CDR2 is FQGNSA. There are 17 residues in the CDR3. CDR3 in amino acids: CASSLVASGSGADTQYF. The CDR3 DNA reads TGTGCCAGCAGCTTAGTGGCTAGCGGGAGTGGGGCAGATACGCAGTATTTT.

The chain joins TRBV28 to TRBJ2-7; 13 positions agree with TRBD2. Germline V lookup: CDR1 MDHEN, CDR2 SYDVKM. V was pared by 2 bases and J by 4 bases, with 5 bases of the junction left unmatched. This CDR3 has 16 amino acids. The CDR3 DNA sequence: TGTGCCAGCAGTTTACCGGGACTAGCGGGAAGATACGAGCAGTACTTC. Translating gives CASSLPGLAGRYEQYF.

This clone was counted once. V and J are TRBV5-1 and TRBJ2-3; D might be TRBD1 (6 bases). The CDR3 contains 13 residues. Trimming left V 3 bases short and J 3 bases short, with 8 bases between. The V gene's germline CDR1 is SGHRS and CDR2 YFSETQ. CDR3 amino acids: CASSSQGTDTQYF. The CDR3 bases are TGCGCCAGCAGCTCCCAGGGGACAGATACGCAGTATTTT.

This chain uses TRBV18 with TRBJ2-6; 12 bases are a match to TRBD1. This CDR3 contains 18 residues. Germline V gene data show CDR1 as KGHSH and CDR2 as LQKENI. The V gene end was trimmed by 4 bases and the J gene end by 3 bases; junction bases not matched to a gene: 7. The CDR3 reads CASSQGQGAIDGANVLTF. CDR3 nucleotide sequence: TGTGCCAGCTCACAGGGACAGGGGGCGATAGATGGGGCCAACGTCCTGACTTTC.

The rearrangement links TRBV20-1 to TRBJ2-7; no reliable D call. Per germline, CDR1 DFQATT and CDR2 SNEGSKA (reference sequence). This CDR3 has 11 residues. With 5 bases removed from V and 1 base from J, the gap between germline ends came to 6 bases. The CDR3 reads CSALTSYEQYF. The CDR3 DNA reads as TGCAGTGCTTTGACTTCCTACGAGCAGTACTTC.

The V gene is TRBV27, the J gene TRBJ2-6, with 8 bases lining up with TRBD1. The CDR3 is 18 amino acids. CDR1 MNHEY and CDR2 SMNVEV come from the germline V gene (reference sequence). Trimming cost V 6 bases and J 1 base; bases outside gene matches: 11. The CDR3 is CASSYDRGRGSGANVLTF. The CDR3, as DNA: TGTGCCAGCAGCTACGACAGGGGACGGGGATCTGGGGCCAACGTCCTGACTTTC. The full variable domain, rest sourced from reference TRBV27 and TRBJ2-6, is EAQVTQNPRYLITVTGKKLTVTCSQNMNHEYMSWYRQDPGLGLRQIYYSMNVEVTDKGDVPEGYKVSRKEKRNFPLILESPSPNQTSLYFCASSYDRGRGSGANVLTFGAGSRLTVL.

Only a few counts were recorded for this clone. The J gene is TRBJ1-4, the V gene TRBV27; maybe TRBD1 (5 bases). Germline V CDR1 and CDR2: MNHEY, SMNVEV (reference sequence). Between the trimmed V and J ends, which lost 6 bases and 3 bases, there was a span of 11 bases. This CDR3 is 14 amino acids long. In nucleotides, the CDR3 is TGTGCCAGCAGGTCGGGGGTCGCTAATGAAAAACTGTTTTTT. Translated: CASRSGVANEKLFF.

This clone was detected only once. The rearrangement links TRBV7-2 to TRBJ2-7, with 7 bases matching TRBD2. Germline CDR1 SGHTA, CDR2 FQGNSA. CDR3 size: 13 residues. Losses at the gene ends were 6 bases for V and 2 bases for J; bases not matched to a gene: 4. CDR3 residues: CASRSGTTYEQYF. The CDR3 DNA follows: TGTGCCAGCAGATCCGGGACTACCTACGAGCAGTACTTC.

The chain joins TRBV2 to TRBJ1-5; D uncertain. Germline V gene data show CDR1 as SNHLY and CDR2 as FYNNEI. The CDR3 totals 15 residues. V was clipped by 6 bases and J by 3 bases, with 15 bases between them. The CDR3 DNA reads as TGTGCCAGCAGGGCTGGGTGGGGAGACAATCAGCCCCAGCATTTT. Translating it yields CASRAGWGDNQPQHF.